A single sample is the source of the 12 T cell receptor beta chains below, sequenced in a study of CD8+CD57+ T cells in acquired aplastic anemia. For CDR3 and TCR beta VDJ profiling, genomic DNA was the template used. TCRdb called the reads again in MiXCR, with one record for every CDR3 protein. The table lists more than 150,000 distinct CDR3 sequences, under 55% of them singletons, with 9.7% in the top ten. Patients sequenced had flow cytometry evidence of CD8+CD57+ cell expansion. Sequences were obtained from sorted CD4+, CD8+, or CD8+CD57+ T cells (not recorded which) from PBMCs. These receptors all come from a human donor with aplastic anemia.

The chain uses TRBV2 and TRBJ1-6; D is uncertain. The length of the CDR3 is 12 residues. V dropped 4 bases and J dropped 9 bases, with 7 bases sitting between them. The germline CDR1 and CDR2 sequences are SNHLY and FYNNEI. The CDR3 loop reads CASSANVSPLHF. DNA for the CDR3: TGTGCCAGCAGTGCCAACGTTTCACCCCTCCACTTT.

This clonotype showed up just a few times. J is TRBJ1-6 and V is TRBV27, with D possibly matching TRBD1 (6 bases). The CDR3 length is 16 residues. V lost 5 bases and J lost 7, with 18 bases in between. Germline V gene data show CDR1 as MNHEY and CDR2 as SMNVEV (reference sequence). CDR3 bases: TGTGCCAGCAGTCCGCCCGGTCAGGGGAGGAATTCACCCCTCCACTTT. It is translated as CASSPPGQGRNSPLHF.

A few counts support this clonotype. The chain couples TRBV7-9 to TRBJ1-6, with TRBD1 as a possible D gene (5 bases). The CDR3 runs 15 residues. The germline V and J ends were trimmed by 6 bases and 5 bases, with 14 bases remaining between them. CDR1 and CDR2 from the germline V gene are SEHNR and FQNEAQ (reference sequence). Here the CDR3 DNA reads TGTGCCAGCAGATATGGGACCGCCGATAATTCACCCCTCCACTTT. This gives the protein CASRYGTADNSPLHF.

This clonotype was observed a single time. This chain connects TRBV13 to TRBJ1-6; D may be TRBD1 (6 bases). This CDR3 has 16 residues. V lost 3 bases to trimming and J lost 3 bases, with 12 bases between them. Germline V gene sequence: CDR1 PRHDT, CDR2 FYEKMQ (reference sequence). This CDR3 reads CASSFGTRGYNSPLHF. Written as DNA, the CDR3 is TGTGCCAGCAGCTTCGGGACAAGGGGCTATAATTCACCCCTCCACTTT. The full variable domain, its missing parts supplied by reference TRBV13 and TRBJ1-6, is AAGVIQSPRHLIKEKRETATLKCYPIPRHDTVYWYQQGPGQDPQFLISFYEKMQSDKGSIPDRFSAQQFSDYHSELNMSSLELGDSALYFCASSFGTRGYNSPLHFGNGTRLTVT.

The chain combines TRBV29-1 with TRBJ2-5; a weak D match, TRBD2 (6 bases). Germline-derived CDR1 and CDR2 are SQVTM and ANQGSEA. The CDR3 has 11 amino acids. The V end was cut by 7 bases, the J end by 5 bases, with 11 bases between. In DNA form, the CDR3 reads TGCAGCGCCCCCGGGAGCGAGACCCAGTACTTC. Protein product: CSAPGSETQYF.

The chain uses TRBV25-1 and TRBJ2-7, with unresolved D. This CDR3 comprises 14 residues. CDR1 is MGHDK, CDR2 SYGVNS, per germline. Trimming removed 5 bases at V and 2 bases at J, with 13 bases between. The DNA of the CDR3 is TGTGCCAGCAGTCCCGGAAATGAAACCTACGAGCAGTACTTC. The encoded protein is CASSPGNETYEQYF.

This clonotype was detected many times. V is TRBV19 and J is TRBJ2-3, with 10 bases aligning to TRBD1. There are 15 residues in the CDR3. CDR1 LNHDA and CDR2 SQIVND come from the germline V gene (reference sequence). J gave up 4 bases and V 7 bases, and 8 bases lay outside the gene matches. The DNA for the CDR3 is TGTGCCAGTACCCCGACAGGGGGCCGCCCAGATACGCAGTATTTT. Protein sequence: CASTPTGGRPDTQYF.

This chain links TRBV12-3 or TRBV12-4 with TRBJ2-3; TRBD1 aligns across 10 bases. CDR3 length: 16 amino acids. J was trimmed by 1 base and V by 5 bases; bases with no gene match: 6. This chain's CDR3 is CASSTPGTGGTDTQYF. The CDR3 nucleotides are TGTGCCAGCAGTACACCCGGGACAGGGGGCACAGATACGCAGTATTTT.

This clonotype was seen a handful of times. As DNA, the CDR3 is TGTGCCACATCTAGGAAGGGCGACAGCTCCTACGAGCAGTACTTC. It yields the protein CATSRKGDSSYEQYF. The J gene is TRBJ2-7, the V gene TRBV19; a weak D match, TRBD1 (5 bases). Looked up from germline, CDR1 is LNHDA and CDR2 is SQIVND (reference sequence). The CDR3 loop spans 15 amino acids. V was shortened by 10 bases and J by 0 bases, with 19 bases between the two germline ends.

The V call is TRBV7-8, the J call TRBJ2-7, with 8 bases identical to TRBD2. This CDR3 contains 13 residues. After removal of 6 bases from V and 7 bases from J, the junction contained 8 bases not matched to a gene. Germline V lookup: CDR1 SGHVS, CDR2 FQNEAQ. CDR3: CASREGLGEEQYF. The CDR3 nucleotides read TGTGCCAGCAGGGAGGGACTAGGGGAGGAGCAGTACTTC.

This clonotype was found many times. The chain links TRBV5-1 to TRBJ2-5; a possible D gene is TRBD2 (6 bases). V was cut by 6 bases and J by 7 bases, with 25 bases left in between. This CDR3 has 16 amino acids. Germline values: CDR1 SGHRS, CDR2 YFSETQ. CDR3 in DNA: TGCGCCAGCATTGGGGTAGCGGTCGGCGGCAAAGGGACCCAGTACTTC. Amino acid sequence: CASIGVAVGGKGTQYF.

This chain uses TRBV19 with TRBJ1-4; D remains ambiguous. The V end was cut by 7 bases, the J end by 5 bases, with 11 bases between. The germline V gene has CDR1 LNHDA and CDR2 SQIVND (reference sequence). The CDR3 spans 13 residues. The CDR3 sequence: CASKGPLNEKLFF. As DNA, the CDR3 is TGTGCCAGTAAAGGTCCCCTGAATGAAAAACTGTTTTTT.